Below are 20 T cell receptor beta chains sequenced from a single sample in a study of blood T cell repertoires in COVID-19. Using immunoSEQ multiplex PCR, the repertoire was profiled, and TCRdb retains in-frame clones only, with some absent. The data show around 370,000 clones, 85% to 90% seen once. The sequencing input was PBMCs or T cells enriched from blood (not recorded which). The receptors shown here come from a woman between 18 and 29 years old who had recovered from COVID-19.

The rearrangement links TRBV29-1 to TRBJ2-3; 13 bases are a match to TRBD2. Germline CDR1 is SQVTM and CDR2 is ANQGSEA. There are 15 residues in the CDR3. Unmatched junction bases numbered 1, after V lost 0 bases and J lost 4 bases. CDR3 sequence reads: CSVEDTSGGADTQYF. The CDR3 coding sequence is TGCAGCGTTGAAGATACTAGCGGGGGGGCAGATACGCAGTATTTT.

V and J are TRBV27 and TRBJ1-6, with 9 bases identical to TRBD1. From germline, CDR1 is MNHEY and CDR2 SMNVEV (reference sequence). This CDR3 contains 14 residues. V trimming: 5 bases; J trimming: 9 bases; junction bases outside the gene matches: 5. The CDR3 here is CASSPGQGSSPLHF. CDR3 in DNA: TGTGCCAGCAGTCCCGGACAGGGGAGTTCACCCCTCCACTTT.

V usage is TRBV5-6 and J usage is TRBJ2-3; TRBD2 is a possible D gene (7 bases). The germline gives CDR1 SGHDT, CDR2 YYEEEE. V dropped 4 bases and J dropped 2 bases, with 17 bases sitting between them. This CDR3 comprises 16 residues. CDR3 DNA: TGTGCCAGCAGCCCCTGGGGGGGGGCTCCCACAGATACGCAGTATTTT. Amino acids: CASSPWGGAPTDTQYF.

The V gene is TRBV9, the J gene TRBJ1-2; weak D call: TRBD1 (6 bases). Looked up from germline, CDR1 is SGDLS and CDR2 is YYNGEE. Trimming shortened V by 3 bases and J by 6 bases, and 15 bases separated the two germline ends. The CDR3 covers 14 residues. The CDR3 DNA sequence: TGTGCCAGCAGCGAGTCCCAGGGGAGAAATGGCTACACCTTC. Its protein product is CASSESQGRNGYTF. The full variable domain, in which reference TRBV9 and TRBJ1-2 provide the parts outside the CDR3, is DSGVTQTPKHLITATGQRVTLRCSPRSGDLSVYWYQQSLDQGLQFLIQYYNGEERAKGNILERFSAQQFPDLHSELNLSSLELGDSALYFCASSESQGRNGYTFGSGTRLTVV.

DNA for the CDR3: TGTGCCAGCGGAAACAGGGGGCGTGTTGAAAAACTGTTTTTT. Translating gives CASGNRGRVEKLFF. V gene TRBV28 combines with J gene TRBJ1-4; 9 nucleotides agree with TRBD1. Trimming removed 8 bases from V and 7 bases from J; junction bases left unmatched: 8. The CDR3 covers 14 residues. Germline-derived CDR1 and CDR2 are MDHEN and SYDVKM.

The rearrangement joins TRBV7-3 to TRBJ2-7, with TRBD1 identical over 9 bases. The J segment lost 4 bases and the V segment lost 5 bases, leaving 3 bases of the junction unmatched. CDR1 and CDR2 (germline): SGHTA, FQGTGA. This CDR3 has 13 residues. CDR3 residues: CASSQDRGYEQYF. In nucleotides, the CDR3 is TGTGCCAGCAGCCAGGACAGGGGATACGAGCAGTACTTC.

The CDR3 nucleotides are TGTGCCAGCAGCCTGGGGGAGGTGACAGATACGCAGTATTTT. It specifies CASSLGEVTDTQYF. The chain combines TRBV5-6 with TRBJ2-3; a possible D gene is TRBD2 (6 bases). CDR1 and CDR2 (germline): SGHDT, YYEEEE. With 4 bases removed from V and 3 bases from J, the gap between germline ends came to 12 bases. The CDR3 is made up of 14 amino acids.

This chain joins TRBV7-9 and TRBJ1-5, with 7 bases matching TRBD1. This CDR3 comprises 14 residues. With 5 bases clipped from V and 0 bases from J, the junction kept 1 base outside the gene matches. The germline gives CDR1 SEHNR, CDR2 FQNEAQ (reference sequence). The CDR3 loop is CASSRQGSNQPQHF. The CDR3 nucleotides are TGTGCCAGCAGCCGACAGGGTAGCAATCAGCCCCAGCATTTT.

V is TRBV7-6 and J is TRBJ1-2; the D gene is possibly TRBD1 (5 bases). The CDR3 is 15 residues long. Trimming took 0 bases from V and 5 from J, leaving 13 bases between them. Per germline, CDR1 SGHVS and CDR2 FNYEAQ. The CDR3 here is CASSLASTDLYGYTF. The CDR3 DNA reads as TGTGCCAGCAGCTTAGCTTCGACAGACTTATATGGCTACACCTTC.

This clone was detected only once. The chain combines TRBV14 with TRBJ2-3, with a tentative D call TRBD2 (6 bases). Germline lookup yields CDR1 SGHDN and CDR2 FVKESK. This CDR3 is built from 16 residues. Trimming removed 2 bases at V and 2 bases at J, with 14 bases between. CDR3 residues: CASSQMAGRTTDTQYF. The CDR3 DNA follows: TGTGCCAGCAGCCAAATGGCGGGGAGAACCACAGATACGCAGTATTTT.

The chain links TRBV7-2 to TRBJ2-3, with 13 bases aligning to TRBD2. The ends lost 4 bases at V and 5 bases at J; junction bases unmatched: 15. The CDR3 spans 19 residues. Germline-derived CDR1 and CDR2 are SGHTA and FQGNSA. The CDR3, as DNA: TGTGCCAGCAGCTGGTTCCCTCCTACTAGCGGGGGGGCCAGAGATACGCAGTATTTT. Its protein is CASSWFPPTSGGARDTQYF.

J is TRBJ2-1 and V is TRBV20-1; D may be TRBD1 (5 bases). Germline loops: CDR1 DFQATT, CDR2 SNEGSKA (reference sequence). The CDR3 is made up of 15 amino acids. The V end was cut by 3 bases, the J end by 4 bases, with 16 bases between. In DNA, the CDR3 is TGCAGTGCTAGTCATACAGGTTTTCCTTACAATGAGCAGTTCTTC. Its translation: CSASHTGFPYNEQFF.

The CDR3 sequence: CASSHSDRDTGELFF. As DNA, the CDR3 is TGCGCCAGCAGTCATTCAGACAGAGACACCGGGGAGCTGTTTTTT. V and J are TRBV23-1 and TRBJ2-2; maybe TRBD1 (5 bases). TRBV23-1 is marked as an open reading frame, function uncertain. The CDR3 loop spans 15 amino acids. Trimming removed 3 bases at V and 3 bases at J, with 11 bases between.

This chain joins TRBV3-1 (or the pseudogene TRBV3-2) and TRBJ1-5; weak D call: TRBD1 (6 bases). Germline V gives CDR1 LGHDT, CDR2 YNNKEL (reference sequence). V gave up 0 bases and J gave up 0 bases, with 12 bases separating them. This CDR3 contains 17 residues. The chain's CDR3 is CASSQDTGSHSNQPQHF. The DNA for the CDR3 is TGTGCCAGCAGCCAAGACACAGGGAGCCATAGCAATCAGCCCCAGCATTTT.

The J gene is TRBJ2-6, the V gene TRBV4-1; TRBD1 matches 7 bases. V shed 3 bases, J shed 0 bases, and the junction held 8 bases outside the gene matches. CDR3 length equals 18 residues. Germline CDR1 and CDR2: MGHRA and YSYEKL. The DNA for the CDR3 is TGCGCCAGCAGCCACACCCGGGACAGATACTCTGGGGCCAACGTCCTGACTTTC. Residues: CASSHTRDRYSGANVLTF.

The chain recombines TRBV3-1 (or the pseudogene TRBV3-2) with TRBJ1-4, with D maybe TRBD1 (6 bases). The V gene lost 0 bases and the J gene lost 2 bases, with 16 bases spanning the gap. Per the germline V gene, CDR1 is LGHDT and CDR2 is YNNKEL (reference sequence). The CDR3 consists of 18 residues. CDR3 residues: CASSQEGTTGLTNEKLFF. CDR3 nucleotide sequence: TGTGCCAGCAGCCAAGAAGGAACTACAGGGTTGACTAATGAAAAACTGTTTTTT.

The V gene is TRBV6-5, the J gene TRBJ1-2; D perhaps matches TRBD1 (5 bases). V dropped 7 bases and J dropped 8 bases, with 17 bases sitting between them. There are 13 residues in the CDR3. Germline CDR1 and CDR2: MNHEY and SVGAGI. CDR3 in amino acids: CASTMESGGGYTF. DNA of the CDR3: TGTGCCAGCACGATGGAGTCGGGGGGAGGCTACACCTTC.

The chain couples TRBV19 to TRBJ2-6, with 9 nucleotides matching TRBD1. The CDR3 length is 16 residues. In germline, CDR1 is LNHDA, CDR2 SQIVND (reference sequence). With 6 bases clipped from V and 5 bases from J, the junction kept 8 bases outside the gene matches. The CDR3 reads CASRRKGQGWANVLTF. The CDR3 nucleotides read TGTGCCAGTAGGAGAAAGGGACAGGGTTGGGCCAACGTCCTGACTTTC.

The V gene is TRBV2, the J gene TRBJ1-4; 8 positions agree with TRBD1. V was clipped by 4 bases and J by 3 bases; unmatched bases: 4. Germline values: CDR1 SNHLY, CDR2 FYNNEI. This CDR3 contains 15 residues. Here the CDR3 DNA reads TGTGCCAGCAGTGTGAAACAGGGGGCTAATGAAAAACTGTTTTTT. Translated: CASSVKQGANEKLFF.

The V call is TRBV6-5, the J call TRBJ2-7, with 9 bases lining up with TRBD1. The CDR3 runs 14 residues. The germline V gene has CDR1 MNHEY and CDR2 SVGAGI. V dropped 6 bases and J dropped 7; count of bases not matched to a gene: 10. The CDR3 bases are TGTGCCAGCAGCCCCGGGACAGGGCTAATGGAGCAGTACTTC. Amino acid sequence: CASSPGTGLMEQYF.